This T cell receptor beta chain was observed in a study of blood T cell repertoires in COVID-19. At the level of the study: Donors in the United States, Italy and Spain gave samples during acute or convalescent COVID-19. PBMCs, B-cell-depleted T cells, or T cells were the source of the cDNA or gDNA that made up the material.

The CDR3 extends over 15 amino acids. Germline-derived CDR1 and CDR2 are SGHVS and FQNEAQ. The ends were cut back, 0 bases at V and 5 bases at J, with 14 bases in the middle. Original handling: From reference gene primer amplification, estimates of nucleated cell counts were derived. Here immunoSEQ multiplex PCR was the method, and the copy in TCRdb shows in-frame clones only, minus some. From that table come the V and J calls and clone size; the DNA was used to work out D and trimming. The table has some 150,000 clones, 87% seen once. The rearrangement uses TRBV7-8 and TRBJ2-7, with D possibly TRBD1 on 5 matching bases. The sequenced sample consisted of peripheral blood. The receptor was derived from a woman in her fifties or sixties with active or convalescent COVID-19. The CDR3 region is CASSLAPRQTHEQYF. The CDR3 nucleotides read TGTGCCAGCAGCTTAGCGCCGAGACAGACCCACGAGCAGTACTTC.